This T cell receptor beta chain was sequenced in a study of monozygotic twins with inflammatory bowel disease. Using the 5' RACE reads, TCRdb records one entry per CDR3 protein without DNA. The sample holds about 440,000 distinct CDR3 sequences. As to this clonotype: Its antigen remains unidentified.

This CDR3 region has 17 residues. Germline V gene sequence: CDR1 SGHRS, CDR2 YFSETQ. Notes on the study in general: Distinction of different T cell subtypes was not possible.

Sequences were obtained from blood. The genes are TRBV5-1 and TRBJ2-3; TCRdb designates TRBD2, a call that cannot be tested without DNA. The TCR sequence derives from a human donor with ulcerative colitis or Crohn's disease, or a healthy co-twin of an affected twin (not recorded which). Here the CDR3 reads CASSLSSGPISTDTQYF.